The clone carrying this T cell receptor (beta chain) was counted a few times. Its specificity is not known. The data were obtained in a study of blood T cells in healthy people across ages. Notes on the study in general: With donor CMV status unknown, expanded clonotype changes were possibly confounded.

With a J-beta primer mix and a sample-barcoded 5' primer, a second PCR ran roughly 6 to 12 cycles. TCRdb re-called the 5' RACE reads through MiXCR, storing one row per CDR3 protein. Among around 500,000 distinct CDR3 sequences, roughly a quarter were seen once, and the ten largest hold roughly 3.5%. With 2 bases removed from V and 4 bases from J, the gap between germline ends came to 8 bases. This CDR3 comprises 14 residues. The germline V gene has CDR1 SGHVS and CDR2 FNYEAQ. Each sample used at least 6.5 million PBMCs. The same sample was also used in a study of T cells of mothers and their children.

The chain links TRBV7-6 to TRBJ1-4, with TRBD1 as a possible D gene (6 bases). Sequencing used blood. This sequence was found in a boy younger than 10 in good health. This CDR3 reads CASSLYRVNEKLFF. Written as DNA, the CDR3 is TGTGCCAGCAGCTTATACAGGGTTAATGAAAAACTGTTTTTT.